This T cell receptor (beta chain) was sequenced during a study of blood T cell repertoires in COVID-19. Whole-study context: PBMCs, B-cell-depleted T cells, or T cells provided the cDNA or gDNA that made up the material.

Some clones are missing from TCRdb's copy, which holds only in-frame ones; the method was immunoSEQ multiplex PCR. This table has more than 300,000 clones, around 87% appearing once. Followed longitudinally, the Seattle patients had been enrolled during active infection. Sample: peripheral blood. This clonotype was sampled from a woman in her twenties or thirties with COVID-19, enrolled during active disease.

This chain's CDR3 is CASSYNGLAVTRDEQFF. The CDR3 DNA sequence: TGCGCCAGCAGTTATAATGGACTAGCGGTCACTAGGGATGAGCAGTTCTTC. The chain employs TRBV5-1 and TRBJ2-1, with 10 bases matching TRBD2. The germline gives CDR1 SGHRS, CDR2 YFSETQ. This CDR3 contains 17 residues. Trimming at V came to 5 bases and at J to 8 bases, leaving 16 bases not matched to a gene.